One sample yielded the 12 T cell receptor beta chains listed below, sequenced in a study of shared clonotypes between healthy human individuals. In the naive CD8 group, cells lacked CD45RO and were positively selected for CCR7, so terminally differentiated effector memory CD45RA+ cells were left out. Generated by immunoSEQ multiplex PCR, the TCRdb table keeps only in-frame clones and is missing some. Among around 1,900,000 clones listed, roughly 95% were seen once. Sequencing was carried out using naive CD8+ T cells from PBMCs. These receptors were collected from a man aged 18 to 29 in good health. Some clones in this sample may be carry-over from other donors' samples.

The chain's CDR3 is CASSSEIGLRGMNEQFF. DNA of the CDR3: TGTGCCAGCAGCTCTGAGATCGGACTGAGGGGGATGAATGAGCAGTTCTTC. The rearrangement joins TRBV7-9 to TRBJ2-1, with D perhaps matching TRBD1 (6 bases). V gave up 4 bases and J gave up 7 bases, with 23 bases separating them. The germline V gene encodes CDR1 SEHNR and CDR2 FQNEAQ (reference sequence). The CDR3 length is 17 residues.

The gene calls are TRBV4-1 and TRBJ1-1; the match to TRBD1 covers 9 bases. The CDR3 contains 17 residues. V lost 4 bases to trimming and J lost 4 bases; unmatched junction nucleotides: 13. Germline CDR1 MGHRA, CDR2 YSYEKL. CDR3 DNA: TGCGCCAGCAGCCCAAATCCACAGGGGGCGGTGGGCACTGAAGCTTTCTTT. Encoded protein: CASSPNPQGAVGTEAFF.

J is TRBJ2-5 and V is TRBV18, with D possibly matching TRBD1 (5 bases). CDR1 is KGHSH and CDR2 is LQKENI in the germline V gene. This CDR3 is built from 16 residues. Trimming pared 3 bases from V and 3 bases from J, leaving 17 bases between. CDR3 nucleotide sequence: TGTGCCAGCTCACCCGGGTGGCGCAGGGTTGAAGAGACCCAGTACTTC. Protein product: CASSPGWRRVEETQYF.

This sequence joins TRBV28 and TRBJ1-5, with D possibly being TRBD1 (6 bases). This CDR3 has 14 amino acids. Trimming left V 6 bases short and J 3 bases short, with 12 bases between. Germline V gene lookup returns CDR1 MDHEN and CDR2 SYDVKM. CDR3 residues: CASRRQVYNQPQHF. The CDR3 DNA follows: TGTGCCAGCAGACGACAGGTTTACAATCAGCCCCAGCATTTT.

The rearrangement uses TRBV28 and TRBJ2-7; either TRBD1 or TRBD2 may supply D (7 bases each). The germline gives CDR1 MDHEN, CDR2 SYDVKM. The ends were cut back, 8 bases at V and 0 bases at J, with 23 bases in the middle. The length of the CDR3 is 17 residues. This chain's CDR3 is CASLEVRERDSSYEQYF. The CDR3 DNA reads as TGTGCCAGCCTCGAGGTTCGGGAGCGGGACAGCTCCTACGAGCAGTACTTC.

The chain recombines TRBV10-3 with TRBJ2-1; 9 bases line up with TRBD2. Trimming removed 7 bases from V and 0 bases from J; junction bases left unmatched: 7. Germline CDR1 is ENHRY and CDR2 is SYGVKD. The CDR3 contains 16 residues. The CDR3 sequence: CAITGLAGSSYNEQFF. The DNA of the CDR3 is TGTGCCATCACTGGGCTAGCGGGGAGCTCCTACAATGAGCAGTTCTTC.

Only a few counts were recorded for this clone. The V call is TRBV7-2, the J call TRBJ1-3, with D unresolved. With 5 bases removed from V and 4 bases from J, the gap between germline ends came to 6 bases. The germline CDR1 and CDR2 sequences are SGHTA and FQGNSA. CDR3 length: 12 amino acids. The CDR3 coding sequence is TGTGCCAGCAGCCTCAGGGGAAACACCATATATTTT. Its protein product is CASSLRGNTIYF.

The chain couples TRBV5-1 to TRBJ2-2; 8 bases map to TRBD1. V lost 0 bases, J lost 7 bases, and 11 bases stayed unmatched. The CDR3 loop spans 17 amino acids. Germline assignment: CDR1 SGHRS and CDR2 YFSETQ. In DNA form, the CDR3 reads TGCGCCAGCAGCTTGGGACGCCCAGGGGGCAGCGGCGGGGAGCTGTTTTTT. Its translation: CASSLGRPGGSGGELFF. The variable domain in full, with the rest retrieved from reference TRBV5-1 and TRBJ2-2, is KAGVTQTPRYLIKTRGQQVTLSCSPISGHRSVSWYQQTPGQGLQFLFEYFSETQRNKGNFPGRFSGRQFSNSRSEMNVSTLELGDSALYLCASSLGRPGGSGGELFFGEGSRLTVL.

The J gene is TRBJ2-1, the V gene TRBV14, with 7 bases matching TRBD2. CDR3 size: 12 residues. Germline lookup yields CDR1 SGHDN and CDR2 FVKESK. V dropped 4 bases and J dropped 13; count of bases not matched to a gene: 7. As DNA, the CDR3 is TGTGCCAGCAGCCCCGCGGGAGTAGGCCAGTTCTTC. This translates into CASSPAGVGQFF.

This chain connects TRBV7-8 to TRBJ2-3; D might be TRBD1 (6 bases). CDR1 SGHVS and CDR2 FQNEAQ come from the germline V gene. V was cut by 2 bases and J by 6 bases, with 12 bases left in between. The CDR3 consists of 14 residues. The DNA for the CDR3 is TGTGCCAGCAGCTTAAGCACTACAGGGGATACGCAGTATTTT. Residues: CASSLSTTGDTQYF.

The V call is TRBV10-2, the J call TRBJ2-6; TRBD2 is a possible D gene (5 bases). Germline-derived CDR1 and CDR2 are WSHSY and SAAADI. The CDR3 is 18 residues long. Trimming left V 6 bases short and J 0 bases short, with 18 bases between. The DNA of the CDR3 is TGCGCCAGCAGAGATAGAGCGGCACAAAGCTCTGGGGCCAACGTCCTGACTTTC. The encoded protein is CASRDRAAQSSGANVLTF.

V is TRBV27 and J is TRBJ1-4; 8 bases are a match to TRBD1. Germline CDR1 is MNHEY and CDR2 is SMNVEV (reference sequence). V lost 1 base to trimming and J lost 4 bases; unmatched junction nucleotides: 8. The CDR3 sequence is 17 residues long. The CDR3 region is CASSLLGGTGVNEKLFF. In DNA form, the CDR3 reads TGTGCCAGCAGTTTATTAGGAGGGACAGGCGTTAATGAAAAACTGTTTTTT.